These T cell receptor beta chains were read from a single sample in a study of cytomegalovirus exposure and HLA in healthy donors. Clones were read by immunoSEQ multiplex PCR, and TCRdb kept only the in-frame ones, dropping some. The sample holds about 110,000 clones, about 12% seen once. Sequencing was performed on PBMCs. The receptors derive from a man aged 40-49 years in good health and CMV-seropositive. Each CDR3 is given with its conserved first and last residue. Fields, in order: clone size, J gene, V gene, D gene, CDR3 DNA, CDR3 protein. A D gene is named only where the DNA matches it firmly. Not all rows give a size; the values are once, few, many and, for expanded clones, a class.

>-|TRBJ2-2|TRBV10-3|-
TGTGCCAGTGATGGGCCGCACGGGGAGCTGTTTTTT
CASDGPHGELFF
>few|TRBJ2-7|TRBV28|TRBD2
TGTGCCAGCACTACTAGCGGAGACTACGAGCAGTACTTC
CASTTSGDYEQYF
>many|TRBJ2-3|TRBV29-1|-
TGCAGCGTTTCAATAGGGGTGATCTCATTAGATACGCAGTATTTT
CSVSIGVISLDTQYF
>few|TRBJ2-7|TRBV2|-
TGTGCCAGCAGTGTCTCCGGGTACGAGCAGTACTTC
CASSVSGYEQYF
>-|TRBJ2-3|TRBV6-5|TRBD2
TGTGCCAGCAGTATGCGGGAGGGCCGAGAAGATACGCAGTATTTT
CASSMREGREDTQYF
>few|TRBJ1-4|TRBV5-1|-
TGCGCCAGCAGCTCCCAGGGCCAAACTAATGAAAAACTGTTTTTT
CASSSQGQTNEKLFF
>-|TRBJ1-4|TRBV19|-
TGTGCCAGTAGCGACCAGGGAGGGGAGAATGAAAAACTGTTTTTT
CASSDQGGENEKLFF
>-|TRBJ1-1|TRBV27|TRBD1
TGTGCCAGCAGTCCCCGGGACAGGGGGATAGGGTACACTGAAGCTTTCTTT
CASSPRDRGIGYTEAFF
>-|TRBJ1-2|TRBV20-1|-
TGCAGTGCTTGGGGGGGCTATGGCTACACCTTC
CSAWGGYGYTF
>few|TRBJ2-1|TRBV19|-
TGTGCCAGTAGTATTGCAGTCGCCAATGAGCAGTTCTTC
CASSIAVANEQFF
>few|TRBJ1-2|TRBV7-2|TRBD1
TGTGCCAGCAGCTTAGTTTCCCGGACAGGGCCTGTCACCTTC
CASSLVSRTGPVTF
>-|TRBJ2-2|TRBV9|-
TGTGCCAGCAGCGTAGAATCGGCAGGGAACGGCGGGGAGCTGTTTTTT
CASSVESAGNGGELFF
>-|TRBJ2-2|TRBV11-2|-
TGTGCCAGCAGCTTGGCTAGCCTCACCGGGGAGCTGTTTTTT
CASSLASLTGELFF
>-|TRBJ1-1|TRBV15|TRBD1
TGTGCCACCAGCAGGGGACAGGGTTGGAACACTGAAGCTTTCTTT
CATSRGQGWNTEAFF
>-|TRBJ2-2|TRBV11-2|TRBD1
TGTGCCAGCAGCTCTAACAAGGGGGCGAGGGGGGAGCTGTTTTTT
CASSSNKGARGELFF
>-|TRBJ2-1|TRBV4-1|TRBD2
TGCGCCAGCGGACTAGCGGGAGAAGGAAATGAGCAGTTCTTC
CASGLAGEGNEQFF
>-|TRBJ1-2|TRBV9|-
TGTGCCAGCAGCCCCCGATCCCAACAGGGTTCCTATGGCTACACCTTC
CASSPRSQQGSYGYTF
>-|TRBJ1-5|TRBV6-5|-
TGTGCCAGCAGCCAACAGGGAAATAGCAATCAGCCCCAGCATTTT
CASSQQGNSNQPQHF
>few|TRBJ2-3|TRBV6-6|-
TGTGCCAGCACCCAAGGGGGGGCGCAGGCAGATACGCAGTATTTT
CASTQGGAQADTQYF
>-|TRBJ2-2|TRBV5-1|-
TGCGCCAGCAGCCTTAGCGTGACCGGGGAGCTGTTTTTT
CASSLSVTGELFF
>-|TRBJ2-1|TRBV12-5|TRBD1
TGTGCTAGTGGTTTGGTGACAGGGGGTTACAATGAGCAGTTCTTC
CASGLVTGGYNEQFF
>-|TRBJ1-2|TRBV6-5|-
TGTGCCAGCAGTTACGACCCAACAGGGAACTATGGCTACACCTTC
CASSYDPTGNYGYTF
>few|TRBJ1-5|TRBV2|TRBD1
TGTGCCAGCAGGGACAGGAGCGAGCAGCCCCAGCATTTT
CASRDRSEQPQHF
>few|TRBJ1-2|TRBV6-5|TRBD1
TGTGCCAGCAGTTACTCGGCGGGACAGGGAGCTTGGGGCTACACCTTC
CASSYSAGQGAWGYTF
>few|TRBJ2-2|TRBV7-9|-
TGTGCCAGCAGCCCTGTTAGTTTCACCGGGGAGCTGTTTTTT
CASSPVSFTGELFF
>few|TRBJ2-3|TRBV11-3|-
TGTGCCAGCAGCTTAGGTCAGGCAGATACGCAGTATTTT
CASSLGQADTQYF
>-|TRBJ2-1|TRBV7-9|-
TGTGCCAGCCCCGAGAACGACAATGAGCAGTTCTTC
CASPENDNEQFF
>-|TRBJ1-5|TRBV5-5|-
TGTGCCAGCAGCTTGAGGGGGTTTCAGCCCCAGCATTTT
CASSLRGFQPQHF
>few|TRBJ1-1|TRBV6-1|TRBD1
TGTGCCAGCAGTGCCTCGACAGGGTTGGACACTGAAGCTTTCTTT
CASSASTGLDTEAFF
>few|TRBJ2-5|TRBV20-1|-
TGCAGTGCTACAGGCCGTGAGACCCAGTACTTC
CSATGRETQYF
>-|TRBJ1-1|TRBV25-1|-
TGTGCCAGCAGTGAAACAACAGGGACACCTTCGAACACTGAAGCTTTCTTT
CASSETTGTPSNTEAFF
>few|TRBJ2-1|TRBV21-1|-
TGTGCCAGCGAAAGCGGGAGTACCTACAATGAGCAGTTCTTC
CASESGSTYNEQFF
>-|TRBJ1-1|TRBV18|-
TGTGCCAGCTCACCACGACAGCTTAACACTGAAGCTTTCTTT
CASSPRQLNTEAFF
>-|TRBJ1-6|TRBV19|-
TGTGCCAGTAGTATCAAAACGGGTTCACCCCTCCACTTT
CASSIKTGSPLHF
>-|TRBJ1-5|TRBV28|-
TGTGCCAGCAGTTTGGGCGGCCGGGACACCCCCAATCAGCCCCAGCATTTT
CASSLGGRDTPNQPQHF
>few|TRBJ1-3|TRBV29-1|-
TGCAGCGTTGAGGAGGGCCGGAGCTCTGGAAACACCATATATTTT
CSVEEGRSSGNTIYF
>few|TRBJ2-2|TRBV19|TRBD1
TGTGCCAGTAGTCCGGACAGGGGGTACACCGGGGAGCTGTTTTTT
CASSPDRGYTGELFF
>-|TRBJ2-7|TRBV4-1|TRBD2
TGCGCCAGCAGCCAAGAAGAGCGGGGCTCCTACGAGCAGTACTTC
CASSQEERGSYEQYF
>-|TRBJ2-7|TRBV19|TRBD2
TGTGCCAGTAGTTGGAGTAGCGGGAGGGCTCACGAGCAGTACTTC
CASSWSSGRAHEQYF
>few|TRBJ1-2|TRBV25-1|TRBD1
TGTGCCAGCAGCGCAGGGGGCCGACTTGGCTACACCTTC
CASSAGGRLGYTF
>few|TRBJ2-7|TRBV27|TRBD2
TGTGCCAGCAGTTTGGTAGCGGGAGACTCCGAGCAGTACTTC
CASSLVAGDSEQYF
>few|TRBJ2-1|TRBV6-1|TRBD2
TGTGCCAGCAGTGAATGGACTAGCGGGTTGTATGAGCAGTTCTTC
CASSEWTSGLYEQFF
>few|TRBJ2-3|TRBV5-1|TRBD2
TGCGCCAGCAGCAACCCACTAGCGGGAGATACGCAGTATTTT
CASSNPLAGDTQYF